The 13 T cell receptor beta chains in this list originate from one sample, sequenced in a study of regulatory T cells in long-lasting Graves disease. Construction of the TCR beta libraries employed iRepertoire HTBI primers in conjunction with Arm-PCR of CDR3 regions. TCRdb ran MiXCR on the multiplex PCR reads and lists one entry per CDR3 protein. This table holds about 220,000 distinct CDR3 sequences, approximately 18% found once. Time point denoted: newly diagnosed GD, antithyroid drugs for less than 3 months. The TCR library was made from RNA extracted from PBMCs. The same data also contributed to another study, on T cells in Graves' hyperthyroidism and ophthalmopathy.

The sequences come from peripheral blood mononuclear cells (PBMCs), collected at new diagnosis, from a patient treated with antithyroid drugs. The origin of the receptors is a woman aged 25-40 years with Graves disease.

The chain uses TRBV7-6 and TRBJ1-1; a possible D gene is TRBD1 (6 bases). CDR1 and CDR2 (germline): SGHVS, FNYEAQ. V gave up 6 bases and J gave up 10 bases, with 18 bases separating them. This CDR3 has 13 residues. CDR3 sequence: CASRPVGASGAFF. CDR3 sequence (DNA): TGTGCCAGCAGGCCCGTGGGGGCGTCTGGAGCTTTCTTT.

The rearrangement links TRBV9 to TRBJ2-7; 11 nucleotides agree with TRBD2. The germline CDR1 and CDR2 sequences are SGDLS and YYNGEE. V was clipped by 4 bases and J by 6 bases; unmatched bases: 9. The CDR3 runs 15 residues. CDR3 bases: TGTGCCAGCAGCTCGATGGGGACTAGCGGACCCGAGCAGTACTTC. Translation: CASSSMGTSGPEQYF.

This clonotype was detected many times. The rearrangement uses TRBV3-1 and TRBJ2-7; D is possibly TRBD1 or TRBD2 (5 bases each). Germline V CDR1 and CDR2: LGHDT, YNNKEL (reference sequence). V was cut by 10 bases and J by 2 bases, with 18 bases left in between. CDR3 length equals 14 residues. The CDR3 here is CATAVRDGAYEQYF. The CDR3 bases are TGTGCCACCGCGGTAAGGGACGGGGCCTACGAGCAGTACTTC.

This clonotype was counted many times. CDR3 amino acids: CASSQGVNRISNQPQHF. The CDR3, as DNA: TGTGCCAGCAGCCAAGGGGTTAACCGAATTAGCAATCAGCCCCAGCATTTT. This sequence joins TRBV3-1 and TRBJ1-5; D is undetermined. Germline V gene data show CDR1 as LGHDT and CDR2 as YNNKEL (reference sequence). This CDR3 is 17 amino acids long. V lost 1 base, J lost 0 bases, and 13 bases lay in between. Full variable domain (remainder filled in from reference TRBV3-1 and TRBJ1-5): DTAVSQTPKYLVTQMGNDKSIKCEQNLGHDTMYWYKQDSKKFLKIMFSYNNKELIINETVPNRFSPKSPDKAHLNLHINSLELGDSAVYFCASSQGVNRISNQPQHFGDGTRLSIL.

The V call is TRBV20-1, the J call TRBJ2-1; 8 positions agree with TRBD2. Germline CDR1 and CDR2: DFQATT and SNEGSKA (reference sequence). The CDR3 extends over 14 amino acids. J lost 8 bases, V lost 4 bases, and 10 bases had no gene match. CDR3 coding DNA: TGCAGTGCTACGAAAACCGGGACTAGTTATGAGCAGTTCTTC. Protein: CSATKTGTSYEQFF.

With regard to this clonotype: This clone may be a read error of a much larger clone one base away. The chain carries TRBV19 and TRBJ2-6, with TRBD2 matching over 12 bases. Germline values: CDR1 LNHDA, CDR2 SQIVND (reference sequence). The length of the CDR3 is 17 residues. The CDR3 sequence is CASSRLAGVSGANVPTF. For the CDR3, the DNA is TGTGCCAGTAGTCGACTAGCGGGAGTTTCTGGGGCCAACGTCCCGACTTTC. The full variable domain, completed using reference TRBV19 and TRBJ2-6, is DGGITQSPKYLFRKEGQNVTLSCEQNLNHDAMYWYRQDPGQGLRLIYYSQIVNDFQKGDIAEGYSVSREKKESFPLTVTSAQKNPTAFYLCASSRLAGVSGANVPTFGAGSRLTVL.

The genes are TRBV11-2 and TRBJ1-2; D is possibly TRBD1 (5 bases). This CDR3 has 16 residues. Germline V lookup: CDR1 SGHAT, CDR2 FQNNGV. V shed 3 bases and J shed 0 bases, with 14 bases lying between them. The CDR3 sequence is CASSFLGRTTNYGYTF. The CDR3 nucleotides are TGTGCCAGCAGCTTCCTGGGACGGACGACTAACTATGGCTACACCTTC.

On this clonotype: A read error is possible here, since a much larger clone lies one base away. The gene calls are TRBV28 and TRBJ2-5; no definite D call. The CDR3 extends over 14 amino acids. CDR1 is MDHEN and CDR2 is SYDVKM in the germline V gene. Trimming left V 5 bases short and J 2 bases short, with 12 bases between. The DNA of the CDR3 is TGTGCCAGCAGTGAGTGGCCAAGGCAAGAGACCCAGTACTTC. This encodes CASSEWPRQETQYF. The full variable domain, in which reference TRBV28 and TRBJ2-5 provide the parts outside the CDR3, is DVKVTQSSRYLVKRTGEKVFLECVQDMDHENMFWYRQDPGLGLRLIYFSYDVKMKEKGDIPEGYSVSREKKERFSLILESASTNQTSMYLCASSEWPRQETQYFGPGTRLLVL.

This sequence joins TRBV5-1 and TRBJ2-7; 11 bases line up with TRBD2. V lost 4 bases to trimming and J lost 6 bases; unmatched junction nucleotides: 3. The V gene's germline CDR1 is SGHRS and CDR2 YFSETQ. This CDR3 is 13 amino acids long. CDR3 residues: CASSPGTSGEQYF. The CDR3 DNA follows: TGCGCCAGCAGCCCCGGGACTAGCGGCGAGCAGTACTTC.

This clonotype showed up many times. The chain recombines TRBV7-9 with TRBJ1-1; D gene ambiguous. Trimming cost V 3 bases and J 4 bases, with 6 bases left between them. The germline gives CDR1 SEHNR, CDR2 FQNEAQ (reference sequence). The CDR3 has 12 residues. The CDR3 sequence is CASSLAATEAFF. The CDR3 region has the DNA TGTGCCAGCAGCTTGGCAGCCACTGAAGCTTTCTTT.

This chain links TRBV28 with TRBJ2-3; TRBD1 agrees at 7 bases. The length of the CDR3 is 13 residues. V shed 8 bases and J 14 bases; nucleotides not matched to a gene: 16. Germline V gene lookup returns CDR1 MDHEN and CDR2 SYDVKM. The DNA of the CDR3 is TGTGCCAGCCGGACAGGCAGCACAGATACTCGGTATTTT. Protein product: CASRTGSTDTRYF.

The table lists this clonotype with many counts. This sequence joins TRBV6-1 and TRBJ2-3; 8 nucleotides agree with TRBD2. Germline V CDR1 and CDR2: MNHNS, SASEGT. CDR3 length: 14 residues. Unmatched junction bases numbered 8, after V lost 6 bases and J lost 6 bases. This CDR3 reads CASSQREREDTQYF. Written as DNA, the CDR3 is TGTGCCAGCAGCCAGCGGGAGAGGGAGGATACGCAGTATTTT.

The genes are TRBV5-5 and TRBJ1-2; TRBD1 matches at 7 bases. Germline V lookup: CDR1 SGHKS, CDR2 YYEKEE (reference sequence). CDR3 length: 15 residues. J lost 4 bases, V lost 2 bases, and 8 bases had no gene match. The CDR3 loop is CASSLGDSGFYGYTF. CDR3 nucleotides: TGTGCCAGCAGCTTAGGGGACAGCGGATTCTATGGCTACACCTTC.